This entry lists 2 T cell receptor beta chains sequenced from one sample in a study of T cells after yellow fever vaccination. TCRdb redid the calling of the 5' RACE reads with MiXCR, one entry per CDR3 protein. The sample lists a few hundred thousand distinct CDR3 sequences, about 4% occurring once. Sequenced material: PBMCs, taken 5 days after the yellow fever booster vaccination. Receptors originate from a young man who received the YFV17D yellow fever vaccine.

CDR3 protein: CASSPSGGAEYEQYF. The DNA for the CDR3 is TGTGCCAGCAGTCCTAGCGGGGGGGCGGAGTACGAGCAGTACTTC. The V gene is TRBV6-5, the J gene TRBJ2-7, with TRBD2 matching 12 bases. The germline V gene encodes CDR1 MNHEY and CDR2 SVGAGI. This CDR3 is 15 amino acids long. V shed 5 bases, J shed 4 bases, and the junction held 6 bases outside the gene matches.

J is TRBJ2-7 and V is TRBV6-5; maybe TRBD1 (6 bases). Per germline, CDR1 MNHEY and CDR2 SVGAGI. The CDR3 is 14 amino acids. The V gene lost 2 bases and the J gene lost 5 bases, with 13 bases spanning the gap. The CDR3 sequence: CASSYPGQLNEQYF. In nucleotides, the CDR3 is TGTGCCAGCAGTTACCCCGGACAGCTTAACGAGCAGTACTTC.